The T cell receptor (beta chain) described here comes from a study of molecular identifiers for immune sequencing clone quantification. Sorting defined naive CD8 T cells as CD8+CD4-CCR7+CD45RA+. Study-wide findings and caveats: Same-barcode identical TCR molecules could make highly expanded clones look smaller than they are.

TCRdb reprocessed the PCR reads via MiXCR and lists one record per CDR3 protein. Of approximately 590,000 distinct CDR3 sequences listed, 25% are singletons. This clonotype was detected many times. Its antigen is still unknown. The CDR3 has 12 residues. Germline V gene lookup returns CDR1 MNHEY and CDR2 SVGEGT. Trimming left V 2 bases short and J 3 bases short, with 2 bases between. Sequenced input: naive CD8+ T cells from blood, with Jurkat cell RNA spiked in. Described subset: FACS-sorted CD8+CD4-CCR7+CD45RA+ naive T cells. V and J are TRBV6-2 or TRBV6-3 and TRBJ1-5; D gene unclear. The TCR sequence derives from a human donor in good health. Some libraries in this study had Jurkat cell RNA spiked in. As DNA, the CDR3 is TGTGCCAGCAGTTACGACAATCAGCCCCAGCATTTT. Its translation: CASSYDNQPQHF.